This TCR beta chain emerged from a study of high-grade serous ovarian cancer treatment subgroups (dated by TCRdb to the early 2020s). Notes on the research overall: A mean of roughly 15,000 reads and 7,494 unique TCR beta rearrangements per sample was generated by sequencing. The study profiled TCR beta repertoires in high-grade serous ovarian cancer patients grouped by complete gross resection or neoadjuvant chemotherapy response under a laparoscopic triage algorithm. Of the roughly 30 patients in the cohort, about ten had no residual disease after primary surgery (R0), about ten were excellent NACT responders, and about ten were poor NACT responders. In total there were roughly 82 samples, since every patient provided one primary tumor sample and two metastatic tumor samples. Summary of the overall study and its limitations: TCR clonal relatedness correlated positively with neoantigen level and, by trend, with copy number variation and mutation load from whole-genome sequencing. Spatial information was not captured by bulk tumor TCR sequencing, so insight into HGSC tumor complexity and diversity was limited. TCR repertoire analyses were focused on CDR3, and CDR1 and CDR2 were not analyzed. Repertoire similarity between tumors from the same patient ranged from 0.11 to 0.79, while tumors from different patients showed almost no similarity.

The CDR3 sequence holds 17 residues, the cysteine and phenylalanine included. Only CDR3 DNA is held: 51 bases, read in frame from base 1. CDR1 and CDR2, per the germline V gene, are ENHRY and SYGVKD. Trimming at the junction amounts to 2 bases on V and 1 base on J, and the germline ends lie 17 bases apart. The 100 or so tumor samples were subjected to high-throughput TCR profiling using ImmunoSEQ. Processing in the source paper ran as follows. Richness (unique productive sequences), clonality, evenness and relatedness were included as repertoire diversity metrics, and similarity between samples was assessed with the Bhattacharyya coefficient. In a sensitivity analysis, TCRs with fewer than two reads were excluded, and consistent conclusions were obtained. In TCRdb, the immuneACCESS table is reduced to in-frame sequences with V and J assigned. These tables do not hold every clone; where another copy was compared, an unresolved V gene accounts for under half, and the others remain unexplained. Clone size and V and J calls were adopted from that table, with D and trimming inferred from the DNA. This sample gives around 8,500 clones in total; about 75% of them show up just once. The top ten hold 5% to 7% of the sample.

Collection of tumor samples took place before definitive surgery or chemotherapy. Genomic DNA was extracted by the MD Anderson Biospecimen Extraction Resource, and TCR sequencing was done by the MD Anderson Cancer Genomics Laboratory. With respect to this clone: Its specific antigen is unknown. Base quality data are lacking; no much larger clone is found one base away.

Recombination connected TRBV10-3 to TRBJ1-1; the D gene remains uncertain. Sequenced sample: tumor tissue. This clonotype originated in a human donor with high-grade serous ovarian cancer. At the DNA level, the sequence is TGTGCCATCAGTGAGGCCGGTGGAGGGCGGAAGAACACTGAAGCTTTCTTT. Its protein is CAISEAGGGRKNTEAFF.